Presented here are 29 T cell receptor beta chains from one specimen sequenced in a study of blood T cell repertoires in COVID-19. Using immunoSEQ multiplex PCR, the repertoire was profiled, and TCRdb retains in-frame clones only, with some absent. Of under 70,000 clones listed, 87% are singletons. Sequenced sample: peripheral blood. The receptors derive from a man aged 50 to 59 with acute or convalescent COVID-19.

The gene calls are TRBV7-6 and TRBJ2-5; 8 positions match TRBD1. V was clipped by 4 bases and J by 5 bases; unmatched bases: 9. CDR3 length: 15 residues. The V gene's germline CDR1 is SGHVS and CDR2 FNYEAQ. CDR3 amino acids: CASSSSDRGRETQYF. The CDR3, as DNA: TGTGCCAGCAGCTCTAGTGACAGGGGAAGGGAGACCCAGTACTTC.

This clone occurred once. This chain joins TRBV5-4 and TRBJ2-3, with unresolved D. Trimming took off 0 bases at V and 2 bases at J, with 7 bases between the two ends. CDR3 size: 14 residues. Germline-derived CDR1 and CDR2 are SGHNT and YYREEE (reference sequence). For the CDR3, the DNA is TGTGCCAGCAGCTTGGGAACTCACACAGATACGCAGTATTTT. This sequence encodes CASSLGTHTDTQYF.

The V and J genes are TRBV9 and TRBJ2-1; TRBD2 matches 7 bases. The CDR3 has 18 amino acids. Germline values: CDR1 SGDLS, CDR2 YYNGEE. The V gene end was trimmed by 0 bases and the J gene end by 0 bases; junction bases not matched to a gene: 9. The CDR3 spells CASSVEIGGRDSYNEQFF. CDR3 bases: TGTGCCAGCAGCGTAGAGATTGGGGGGAGGGACTCCTACAATGAGCAGTTCTTC. The variable domain in full, with the rest retrieved from reference TRBV9 and TRBJ2-1, is DSGVTQTPKHLITATGQRVTLRCSPRSGDLSVYWYQQSLDQGLQFLIQYYNGEERAKGNILERFSAQQFPDLHSELNLSSLELGDSALYFCASSVEIGGRDSYNEQFFGPGTRLTVL.

This sequence joins TRBV12-5 and TRBJ2-1; D call uncertain. The CDR3 covers 10 residues. Germline V gives CDR1 LGHNT, CDR2 FRNRAP. Trimming stripped 7 bases from V and 8 bases from J, with 6 bases between. DNA for the CDR3: TGTGCTAGTGAAGCTCATGAGCAGTTCTTC. Encoded protein: CASEAHEQFF.

The chain carries TRBV4-1 and TRBJ1-5; TRBD1 aligns across 7 bases. V shed 4 bases and J 3 bases; nucleotides not matched to a gene: 9. Looked up from germline, CDR1 is MGHRA and CDR2 is YSYEKL. The CDR3 runs 16 residues. The DNA of the CDR3 is TGCGCCAGCAGCCCTCCGGGACAGCGGACCAATCAGCCCCAGCATTTT. It specifies CASSPPGQRTNQPQHF.

The rearrangement links TRBV6-2 or TRBV6-3 to TRBJ2-7; D is possibly TRBD2 (5 bases). Germline V gene data show CDR1 as MNHEY and CDR2 as SVGEGT. The CDR3 spans 13 residues. V lost 5 bases and J lost 4, with 12 bases in between. The CDR3 protein is CASSPLGGYEQYF. CDR3 sequence (DNA): TGTGCCAGCAGTCCACTGGGCGGGTACGAGCAGTACTTC.

V is TRBV7-8 and J is TRBJ2-1, with TRBD2 matching over 9 bases. CDR3 length equals 16 residues. The junction had 11 bases not matched to a gene; V was cut back by 9 bases and J by 2 bases. Germline CDR1 is SGHVS and CDR2 is FQNEAQ. DNA of the CDR3: TGTGCCAGTCATAAAATTAGCGGGGGACCCTACAATGAGCAGTTCTTC. Translated, it gives CASHKISGGPYNEQFF.

A single count supports this clone. The J gene is TRBJ1-6, the V gene TRBV24-1; D may be TRBD1 (5 bases). CDR1 KGHDR and CDR2 SFDVKD come from the germline V gene. The CDR3 runs to 16 residues. Trimming removed 0 bases from V and 3 bases from J, with 8 bases in between. The CDR3 loop reads CATSDLSDSYNSPLHF. CDR3 nucleotides: TGTGCCACCAGTGATTTGTCTGACAGCTATAATTCACCCCTCCACTTT.

This chain's CDR3 is CASSRNLLAGSSSGANVLTF. For the CDR3, the DNA is TGTGCCAGCAGCCGAAACCTACTAGCGGGGAGTTCCTCTGGGGCCAACGTCCTGACTTTC. This chain joins TRBV3-1 (or the pseudogene TRBV3-2) and TRBJ2-6; 10 nucleotides line up with TRBD2. The germline V gene encodes CDR1 LGHDT and CDR2 YNNKEL (reference sequence). The CDR3 is 20 residues long. V was pared by 4 bases and J by 0 bases, with 12 bases of the junction left unmatched.

V gene TRBV5-4 combines with J gene TRBJ2-2, with D uncertain. The CDR3 extends over 16 amino acids. V was clipped by 0 bases and J by 0 bases, with 9 bases between them. The germline CDR1 and CDR2 sequences are SGHNT and YYREEE (reference sequence). The CDR3 sequence is CASSLGGRSNTGELFF. The DNA for the CDR3 is TGTGCCAGCAGCTTGGGTGGCCGTTCGAACACCGGGGAGCTGTTTTTT.

The CDR3 is CASSPSGGQFF. CDR3 DNA: TGTGCCAGCAGCCCAAGCGGGGGACAGTTCTTC. The rearrangement joins TRBV21-1 to TRBJ2-1; the listed D gene, TRBD2, was not tested against the DNA. TRBV21-1 is a listed pseudogene. This CDR3 spans 11 amino acids.

The chain uses TRBV6-5 and TRBJ2-1; possibly TRBD2 for D (6 bases). The CDR3 runs to 15 residues. The germline V and J ends were trimmed by 6 bases and 0 bases, with 12 bases remaining between them. CDR1 and CDR2 from the germline V gene are MNHEY and SVGAGI. The CDR3 protein is CASRPDGSSYNEQFF. In DNA, the CDR3 is TGTGCCAGCAGACCGGACGGGAGCTCCTACAATGAGCAGTTCTTC.

The chain recombines TRBV3-1 (or the pseudogene TRBV3-2) with TRBJ2-1, with a tentative D call TRBD1 (5 bases). CDR3 length: 15 amino acids. Germline V CDR1 and CDR2: LGHDT, YNNKEL (reference sequence). V lost 2 bases and J lost 0, with 8 bases in between. For the CDR3, the DNA is TGTGCCAGCAGCCAATCAGGGTTCTCCTACAATGAGCAGTTCTTC. This translates into CASSQSGFSYNEQFF.

The chain joins TRBV7-9 to TRBJ1-2; weak D call: TRBD1 (6 bases). Germline CDR1 reads SEHNR; CDR2 reads FQNEAQ (reference sequence). This CDR3 has 17 residues. V was trimmed by 4 bases and J by 0 bases, leaving 18 bases between them. The CDR3 reads CASSSQALGTPNYGYTF. CDR3 coding DNA: TGTGCCAGCAGCTCTCAGGCCCTCGGGACACCTAACTATGGCTACACCTTC.

This chain connects TRBV10-3 to TRBJ1-1; unclear D gene. In germline, CDR1 is ENHRY, CDR2 SYGVKD. V was shortened by 5 bases and J by 0 bases, with 7 bases between the two germline ends. The CDR3 has 13 residues. The DNA for the CDR3 is TGTGCCATCAGTCCCCTTATGAACACTGAAGCTTTCTTT. This encodes CAISPLMNTEAFF.

The rearrangement joins TRBV6-6 to TRBJ2-2, with 7 bases lining up with TRBD1. This CDR3 has 14 amino acids. Losses at the gene ends were 6 bases for V and 5 bases for J; bases not matched to a gene: 6. Germline loops: CDR1 MNHNY, CDR2 SVGAGI (reference sequence). CDR3 coding DNA: TGTGCCAGCAGAGGGGACAGACTAACCGGGGAGCTGTTTTTT. Its translation is CASRGDRLTGELFF.

CDR3: CASSTGGYQPQHF. CDR3 sequence (DNA): TGTGCCAGCAGCACAGGTGGTTACCAGCCCCAGCATTTT. V gene TRBV7-2 combines with J gene TRBJ1-5; D possibly corresponds to TRBD1 (5 bases). From germline, CDR1 is SGHTA and CDR2 FQGNSA. This CDR3 is 13 amino acids long. Trimming stripped 5 bases from V and 7 bases from J, with 12 bases between.

The J gene is TRBJ2-1, the V gene TRBV28; the match to TRBD2 covers 7 bases. With V trimmed by 5 bases and J by 5 bases, 3 bases remained unmatched. The CDR3 is 13 residues long. Per germline, CDR1 MDHEN and CDR2 SYDVKM. For the CDR3, the DNA is TGTGCCAGCAGTGGGACTACCGACAATGAGCAGTTCTTC. Translation gives CASSGTTDNEQFF.

The J gene is TRBJ2-7, the V gene TRBV19, with D hard to call. Germline values: CDR1 LNHDA, CDR2 SQIVND (reference sequence). V lost 0 bases, J lost 4 bases, and 7 bases lay in between. The CDR3 covers 13 residues. The CDR3 loop reads CASSIEGRYEQYF. CDR3 bases: TGTGCCAGTAGTATAGAGGGCCGGTACGAGCAGTACTTC. Combining the CDR3 with reference TRBV19 and TRBJ2-7 gives the whole variable domain DGGITQSPKYLFRKEGQNVTLSCEQNLNHDAMYWYRQDPGQGLRLIYYSQIVNDFQKGDIAEGYSVSREKKESFPLTVTSAQKNPTAFYLCASSIEGRYEQYFGPGTRLTVT.

This clone was counted only a few times. The CDR3 here is CASSLGAVRYYEQYF. As DNA, the CDR3 is TGTGCCAGCAGCTTAGGGGCAGTGAGATACTACGAGCAGTACTTC. The gene calls are TRBV7-8 and TRBJ2-7; D is undetermined. The germline V gene has CDR1 SGHVS and CDR2 FQNEAQ. V was pared by 1 base and J by 3 bases, with 13 bases between. This CDR3 spans 15 amino acids.

This clone appeared once. CDR3 region: CASSPPTGTTNGYTF. Here the CDR3 DNA reads TGTGCCAGCAGTCCCCCGACAGGGACGACTAATGGCTACACCTTC. The gene calls are TRBV28 and TRBJ1-2, with TRBD1 identical over 7 bases. Germline V gives CDR1 MDHEN, CDR2 SYDVKM. The V segment lost 5 bases and the J segment 6 bases; nucleotides outside the gene matches: 12. The CDR3 totals 15 residues.

The chain combines TRBV2 with TRBJ1-2, with D unresolved. Germline V gene data show CDR1 as SNHLY and CDR2 as FYNNEI. The CDR3 is made up of 15 amino acids. Trimming took off 6 bases at V and 2 bases at J, with 16 bases between the two ends. CDR3 sequence (DNA): TGTGCCAGCAGAGAAAATACAGAAGCCAACTATGGCTACACCTTC. Protein product: CASRENTEANYGYTF. Full variable domain (missing parts from reference TRBV2 and TRBJ1-2): EPEVTQTPSHQVTQMGQEVILRCVPISNHLYFYWYRQILGQKVEFLVSFYNNEISEKSEIFDDQFSVERPDGSNFTLKIRSTKLEDSAMYFCASRENTEANYGYTFGSGTRLTVV.

The CDR3 here is CASSWDRGNQPQHF. CDR3 nucleotides: TGTGCCAGCAGCTGGGACAGGGGCAATCAGCCCCAGCATTTT. V gene TRBV7-8 combines with J gene TRBJ1-5; 9 nucleotides match TRBD1. The germline gives CDR1 SGHVS, CDR2 FQNEAQ. The CDR3 spans 14 residues. J gave up 2 bases and V 4 bases, and 0 bases lay outside the gene matches.

The CDR3: CASSFLRTDNSGNTIYF. DNA of the CDR3: TGTGCCAGCAGCTTCCTCCGAACAGACAACTCTGGAAACACCATATATTTT. The gene calls are TRBV7-9 and TRBJ1-3; D is undetermined. V was cut by 3 bases and J by 0 bases, with 15 bases left in between. This CDR3 comprises 17 residues. The V gene's germline CDR1 is SEHNR and CDR2 FQNEAQ (reference sequence).

The CDR3, as DNA: TGTGCCAGCAGTGAAAGGGGTCGTCAGCCCCAGCATTTT. Residues: CASSERGRQPQHF. The chain recombines TRBV6-1 with TRBJ1-5, with a possible D match to TRBD1 (5 bases). The V and J ends lost 2 bases and 6 bases respectively, with 8 bases between them. CDR3 length: 13 amino acids. Germline loops: CDR1 MNHNS, CDR2 SASEGT.

This chain connects TRBV19 to TRBJ1-1; 7 nucleotides match TRBD1. The CDR3 has 15 amino acids. Germline V CDR1 and CDR2: LNHDA, SQIVND (reference sequence). Germline trimming cut 4 bases from V and 0 bases from J; bases unmatched to any gene: 5. Here the CDR3 reads CASSTRGPMNTEAFF. The CDR3 DNA is TGTGCCAGTAGTACGAGGGGGCCTATGAACACTGAAGCTTTCTTT.

The V gene is TRBV15, the J gene TRBJ2-5, with D possibly being TRBD2 (6 bases). The V end was cut by 2 bases, the J end by 5 bases, with 12 bases between. The length of the CDR3 is 14 residues. Germline CDR1 reads LNHNV; CDR2 reads YYDKDF (reference sequence). The CDR3 sequence is CATSRFNREETQYF. The CDR3 DNA follows: TGTGCCACCAGCAGATTCAACCGGGAGGAGACCCAGTACTTC.

The J gene is TRBJ2-2, the V gene TRBV19; 9 bases line up with TRBD2. CDR1 is LNHDA, CDR2 SQIVND, per germline (reference sequence). The CDR3 contains 23 residues. Losses at the gene ends were 3 bases for V and 3 bases for J; bases not matched to a gene: 26. The CDR3 nucleotides are TGTGCCAGTAGTATCGTGTCGAAGTTCGGCGGGGGGGCCTTCGATAAGTACACCGGGGAGCTGTTTTTT. It codes for CASSIVSKFGGGAFDKYTGELFF.

The chain joins TRBV12-5 to TRBJ2-5, with D perhaps matching TRBD1 (5 bases). The ends were cut back, 1 base at V and 1 base at J, with 16 bases in the middle. Germline assignment: CDR1 LGHNT and CDR2 FRNRAP. The CDR3 runs to 17 residues. CDR3 in amino acids: CASGLAFGGAVQETQYF. CDR3 bases: TGTGCTAGTGGTTTGGCCTTTGGTGGGGCGGTCCAAGAGACCCAGTACTTC.